These 10 T cell receptor beta chains were sequenced from one sample in a study of control samples from healthy donors and cancer patients. Here immunoSEQ multiplex PCR was the method, and the copy in TCRdb shows in-frame clones only, minus some. The table records 100,000 to 150,000 clones, about 90% of them present only once. The sequenced material came from blood. Source of these receptors: a woman in her forties or fifties in good health.

This clone was counted only a few times. The V call is TRBV29-1, the J call TRBJ1-1; D gene ambiguous. The CDR3 extends over 13 amino acids. CDR1 is SQVTM and CDR2 is ANQGSEA in the germline V gene. V was clipped by 0 bases and J by 7 bases, with 12 bases between them. In DNA, the CDR3 is TGCAGCGTTGAAGATGAGGTCAGTGATGAAGCTTTCTTT. It encodes CSVEDEVSDEAFF.

The chain has TRBV29-1 and TRBJ2-1, with D unclear. This CDR3 comprises 15 residues. The germline V gene encodes CDR1 SQVTM and CDR2 ANQGSEA. The V and J ends lost 1 base and 5 bases respectively, with 15 bases between them. The CDR3 spells CSVEGDHEGHNEQFF. DNA of the CDR3: TGCAGCGTTGAAGGTGACCATGAAGGTCACAATGAGCAGTTCTTC.

The chain has TRBV5-1 and TRBJ1-4; possibly TRBD1 for D (5 bases). Trimming stripped 3 bases from V and 3 bases from J, with 12 bases between. The CDR3 covers 15 residues. CDR1 is SGHRS, CDR2 YFSETQ, per germline. CDR3 coding DNA: TGCGCCAGCAGCTCCGGGGGGACCTCTAATGAAAAACTGTTTTTT. Translating it yields CASSSGGTSNEKLFF.

The rearrangement links TRBV28 to TRBJ1-2; 7 bases map to TRBD1. V was clipped by 5 bases and J by 6 bases; unmatched bases: 3. The CDR3 totals 12 residues. Germline loops: CDR1 MDHEN, CDR2 SYDVKM. Here the CDR3 reads CASSLQGNGYTF. CDR3 nucleotides: TGTGCCAGCAGTCTACAGGGGAATGGCTACACCTTC.

The V call is TRBV2, the J call TRBJ2-7; D might be TRBD1 (5 bases). This CDR3 has 14 residues. V gave up 2 bases and J gave up 0 bases, with 8 bases separating them. Germline lookup yields CDR1 SNHLY and CDR2 FYNNEI. The CDR3 nucleotides read TGTGCCAGCAGTGAACGACAGTACTCCTACGAGCAGTACTTC. The encoded protein is CASSERQYSYEQYF.

This chain links TRBV28 with TRBJ2-3; 8 nucleotides agree with TRBD1. CDR1 and CDR2 (germline): MDHEN, SYDVKM. Trimming cost V 3 bases and J 0 bases; bases outside gene matches: 17. The CDR3 loop spans 20 amino acids. DNA of the CDR3: TGTGCCAGCAGTTTTTTTGGCCCCCTGACAGGGGCACATAGCACAGATACGCAGTATTTT. This gives the protein CASSFFGPLTGAHSTDTQYF.

V is TRBV6-5 and J is TRBJ1-5; TRBD1 is a possible D gene (6 bases). The CDR3 loop spans 15 amino acids. V lost 5 bases and J 4 bases, leaving 15 bases between the germline ends. From germline, CDR1 is MNHEY and CDR2 SVGAGI. The CDR3 nucleotides are TGTGCCAGCAGTCCCGGTTACAGGGCTAATCAGCCCCAGCATTTT. Translating gives CASSPGYRANQPQHF.

This CDR3 reads CASSLRFTVGGNTEAFF. CDR3 DNA sequence: TGCGCCAGCAGCTTAAGATTTACCGTCGGGGGGAACACTGAAGCTTTCTTT. The chain couples TRBV5-1 to TRBJ1-1, with a possible D match to TRBD1 (5 bases). The germline V gene encodes CDR1 SGHRS and CDR2 YFSETQ. The V gene lost 2 bases and the J gene lost 1 base, with 18 bases spanning the gap. This CDR3 is 17 amino acids long.

This clone was detected once. V gene TRBV14 combines with J gene TRBJ2-1; TRBD1 or TRBD2 may be the D gene (5 bases each). Germline CDR1 SGHDN, CDR2 FVKESK. V gave up 0 bases and J gave up 11 bases, with 11 bases separating them. The CDR3 length is 13 residues. The CDR3 nucleotides read TGTGCCAGCAGCCAAGAGACCAGGGACCAGCAGTTCTTC. It translates to CASSQETRDQQFF.

This clone was picked up one time. This chain links TRBV29-1 with TRBJ2-1, with D maybe TRBD1 (5 bases). CDR3 size: 12 residues. V was trimmed by 6 bases and J by 8 bases, leaving 14 bases between them. In germline, CDR1 is SQVTM, CDR2 ANQGSEA. In DNA, the CDR3 is TGCAGCGTCGATAGGGGTTTTGATGAGCAGTTCTTC. As protein: CSVDRGFDEQFF.